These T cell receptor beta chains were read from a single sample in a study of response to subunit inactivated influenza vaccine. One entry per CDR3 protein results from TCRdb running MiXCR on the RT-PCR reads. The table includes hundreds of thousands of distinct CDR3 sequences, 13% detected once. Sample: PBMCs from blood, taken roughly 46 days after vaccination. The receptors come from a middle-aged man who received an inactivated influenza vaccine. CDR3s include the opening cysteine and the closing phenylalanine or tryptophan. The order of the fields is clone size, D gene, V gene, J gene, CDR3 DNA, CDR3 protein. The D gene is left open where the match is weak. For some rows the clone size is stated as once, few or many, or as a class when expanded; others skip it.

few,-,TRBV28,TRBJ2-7,TGTGCCAGCGGGAAGGGGGTAACCTACGAGCAGTACTTC,CASGKGVTYEQYF
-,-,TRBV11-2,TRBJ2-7,TGTGCCAGCAGCCCCAACTTCGGTCCGGCTTACGAGCAGTACTTC,CASSPNFGPAYEQYF
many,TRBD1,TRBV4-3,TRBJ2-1,TGCGCCAGCAGCCAACAAAGGACAGGAAATCAGTTCTTC,CASSQQRTGNQFF
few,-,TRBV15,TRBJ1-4,TGTGCCACCAGATTTGACAGGACAACTAATGAAAAACTGTTTTTT,CATRFDRTTNEKLFF
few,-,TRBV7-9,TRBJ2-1,TGTGCCAGCAGCCCGTCCCGGGGAAGTACGGGAGAGCAGTTCTTC,CASSPSRGSTGEQFF
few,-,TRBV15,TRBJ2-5,TGTGCCACCAGCAGAGATCAATATACGGGACAAGAGACCCAGTACTTC,CATSRDQYTGQETQYF
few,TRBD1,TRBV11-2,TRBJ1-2,TGTGCCAGCAGCACGTGGACAGGGCCGGATGGCTACACCTTC,CASSTWTGPDGYTF
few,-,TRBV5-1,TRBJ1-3,TGCGCCAGCAGCACCTCCCAGGGGAACCTGGCTGGAAACACCATATATTTT,CASSTSQGNLAGNTIYF
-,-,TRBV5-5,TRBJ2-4,TGTGCCAGCAGTTACCTTCAGCTAGCCAAAAACATTCAGTACTTC,CASSYLQLAKNIQYF
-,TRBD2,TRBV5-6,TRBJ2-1,TGTGCCAGCAGCCCGCGGGAGGTCCTTTGGTTAATCAATGAGCAGTTCTTC,CASSPREVLWLINEQFF
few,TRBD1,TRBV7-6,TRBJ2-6,TGTGCCAGCAGCTTGGTGGGACAGGGCTCTGGGGCCAACGTCCTGACTTTC,CASSLVGQGSGANVLTF
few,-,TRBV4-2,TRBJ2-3,TGTGCCAGCAGCCAAGTCCCGGGGTGGGGCACAGATACGCAGTATTTT,CASSQVPGWGTDTQYF
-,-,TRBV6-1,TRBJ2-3,TGTGCCAGCAGGACCCCCGGGACGGATACGCAGTATTTT,CASRTPGTDTQYF
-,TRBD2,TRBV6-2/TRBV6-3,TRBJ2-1,TGTGCCACCCACGGGGCGGGAGGGACCTACAATGAGCAGTTCTTC,CATHGAGGTYNEQFF
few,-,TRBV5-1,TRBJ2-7,TGCGCCAGCAAGACAGACTACGAGCAGTACTTC,CASKTDYEQYF
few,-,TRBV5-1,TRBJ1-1,TGCGCCAGCAGCTTGGGGACTACTAGTAACACTGAAGCTTTCTTT,CASSLGTTSNTEAFF
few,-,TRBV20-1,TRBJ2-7,TGCAGTGCTAGTCGCGGTAACTACGAGCAGTACTTC,CSASRGNYEQYF
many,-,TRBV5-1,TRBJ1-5,TGCGCCAGCAGCGAGGGACAAAGAAATCAGCCCCAGCATTTT,CASSEGQRNQPQHF
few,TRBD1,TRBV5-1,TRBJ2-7,TGCGCCAGCAGTCCAGGGACCACCACGAGGGGGCTCGAGCAGTACTTC,CASSPGTTTRGLEQYF
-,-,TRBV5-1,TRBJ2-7,TGCGCCAGCAGCTTTTACCTGGCCCCGAGCTCCTACGAGCAGTACTTC,CASSFYLAPSSYEQYF
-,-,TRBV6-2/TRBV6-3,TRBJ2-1,TGTGTCAGCAGTTACTCTGGGACTTCCGGGGAGCAGTTCTTC,CVSSYSGTSGEQFF
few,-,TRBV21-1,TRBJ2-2,TGTGCCAGCAGCACCGCCGACAGGGGACCCGGGGAGCTGTTTTTT,CASSTADRGPGELFF
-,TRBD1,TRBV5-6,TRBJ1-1,TGTGCCAGCAGCTTGGACTTGACAGGGGAGAGGACTGAAGCTTTCTTT,CASSLDLTGERTEAFF
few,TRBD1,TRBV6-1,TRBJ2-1,TGTGCCAGCAGTCCCGGGACAGGGGGCCTGGGTGAGCAGTTCTTC,CASSPGTGGLGEQFF
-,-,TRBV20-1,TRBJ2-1,TGCTGTGCTAGTATTAGAACCGCTAGCTCCTACAATGAGCAGTTCTTC,CCASIRTASSYNEQFF
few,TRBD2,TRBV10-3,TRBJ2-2,TGTGCCATCAGGAGCGGGGCGCCGGACACCGGGGAGCTGTTTTTT,CAIRSGAPDTGELFF
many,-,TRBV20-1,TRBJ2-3,TGCAGTGCCGCACTCCCCGGCCCAGATACGCAGTATTTT,CSAALPGPDTQYF
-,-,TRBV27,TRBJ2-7,TGTGCCAGCAGTTCGCCCCCGGGCCCCCATTTCTACGAGCAGTACTTC,CASSSPPGPHFYEQYF
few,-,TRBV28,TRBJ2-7,TGTGCCAGCAGCCGGGACGGAGGTAGGGAGCAGTACTTC,CASSRDGGREQYF
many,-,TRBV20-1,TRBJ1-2,TGCAGTGCCCCTAAGGGGGGCTACACCTTC,CSAPKGGYTF
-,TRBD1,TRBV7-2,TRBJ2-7,TGTGCCAGCAGCAAATCCGGGACAGGGTCTTACGAGCAGTACTTC,CASSKSGTGSYEQYF
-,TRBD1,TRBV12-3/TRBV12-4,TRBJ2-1,TGTGCCAGCAGACCGGGACAGAAAAACATTCAGTTCTTC,CASRPGQKNIQFF
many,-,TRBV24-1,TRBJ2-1,TGTGCCACCAGTGAGGAAGGGCGGGGTAGCTCCTACAATGAGCAGTTCTTC,CATSEEGRGSSYNEQFF
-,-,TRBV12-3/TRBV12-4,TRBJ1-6,TGTGCCAGCAGACGGGACACAGTTTCACCCCTCCACTTT,CASRRDTVSPLHF
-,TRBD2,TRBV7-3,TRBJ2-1,TGTGCCAGCAGCTCCTCTAGCGGGAGTACCCAGTTCTTC,CASSSSSGSTQFF
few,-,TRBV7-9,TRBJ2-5,TGTGCCAGCAGCTTACCGGGGATTGGAGAGACCCAGTACTTC,CASSLPGIGETQYF
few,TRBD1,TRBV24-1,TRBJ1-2,TGTGCCACCGGAGACGGGACAGGGTATGGCTACACCTTC,CATGDGTGYGYTF
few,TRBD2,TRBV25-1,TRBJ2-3,TGTGCCAGCAGTGAGATCGGTCGGTTCCGGGCTAGCGGGCGCGACACAGATACGCAGTATTTT,CASSEIGRFRASGRDTDTQYF
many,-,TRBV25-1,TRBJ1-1,TGTGCCAGCAGTGTAGGTTCCCACACTGAAGCTTTCTTT,CASSVGSHTEAFF
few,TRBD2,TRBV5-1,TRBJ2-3,TGCGCCAGCAGTAAGGGTGGCGGGAGGGCCACAGATACGCAGTATTTT,CASSKGGGRATDTQYF
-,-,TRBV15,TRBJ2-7,TGTGCCACCAGCAGACCAATCGGCGGGACGGATGATCGGGGATCCTACGAGCAGTACTTC,CATSRPIGGTDDRGSYEQYF
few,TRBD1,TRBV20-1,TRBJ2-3,TGCAACCCGACAGGGGGCGTGACAGATACGCAGTATTTT,CNPTGGVTDTQYF
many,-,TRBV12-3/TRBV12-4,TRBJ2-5,TGTGCCAGCACCTCCGCTGGGCCTCTGTCCTTC,CASTSAGPLSF
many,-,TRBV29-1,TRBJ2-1,TGCAGCGTTTCCGACGGACGTCTTGAGCAGTTCTTC,CSVSDGRLEQFF
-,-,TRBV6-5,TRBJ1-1,TGTGCCAGCAGTTTAGTCAGGACATCACTAAAATCTGAAGCTTTCTTT,CASSLVRTSLKSEAFF
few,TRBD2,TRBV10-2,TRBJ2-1,TGCGCCAGCAGACAGCGGACTAGCGGGGGCTCCTACAATGAGCAGTTCTTC,CASRQRTSGGSYNEQFF
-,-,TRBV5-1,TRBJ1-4,TGCGCCAGCAGCCGCGCAGTGCGGGGAAATGAAAAACTGTTTTTT,CASSRAVRGNEKLFF
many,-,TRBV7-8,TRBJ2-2,TGTGCCAGCAGCTTAGTAGGCCCCGGGGAGCTGTTTTTT,CASSLVGPGELFF
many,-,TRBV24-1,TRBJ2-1,TGTGCCACCAGTCATAGGGCGGGAAACTACAATGAGCAGTTCTTC,CATSHRAGNYNEQFF